Presented here are 8 T cell receptor beta chains from one specimen sequenced in a study of blood T cell repertoires in COVID-19. Measured with immunoSEQ multiplex PCR; TCRdb has only the in-frame clones, and not every one. The sample shows 150,000 or so clones, about 87% of them seen only once. Sequenced material: peripheral blood. The source is a woman aged 45-65 years with acute or convalescent COVID-19.

The rearrangement uses TRBV5-1 and TRBJ2-7; a possible D gene is TRBD1 (6 bases). Trimming pared 2 bases from V and 4 bases from J, leaving 7 bases between. The CDR3 consists of 12 residues. Germline CDR1 is SGHRS and CDR2 is YFSETQ. The CDR3 nucleotides read TGCGCCAGCAGCTTACAGGGTTACGAGCAGTACTTC. This sequence encodes CASSLQGYEQYF.

The chain couples TRBV29-1 to TRBJ2-5; 9 bases are a match to TRBD1. V was clipped by 3 bases and J by 4 bases; unmatched bases: 3. CDR1 is SQVTM and CDR2 is ANQGSEA in the germline V gene. The length of the CDR3 is 13 residues. The CDR3 DNA reads TGCAGCGTTGATCTGACAGGGGGAGAGACCCAGTACTTC. This encodes CSVDLTGGETQYF.

The sample holds a few counts of this clone. The gene calls are TRBV6-1 and TRBJ2-3; TRBD2 matches at 8 bases. This CDR3 spans 16 amino acids. Trimming cost V 2 bases and J 1 base; bases outside gene matches: 5. Germline V gene sequence: CDR1 MNHNS, CDR2 SASEGT. DNA of the CDR3: TGTGCCAGCAGTGAATATGATAGCGGGGGCACAGATACGCAGTATTTT. Its protein product is CASSEYDSGGTDTQYF.

This clone was detected once. The chain couples TRBV18 to TRBJ2-7; 7 nucleotides line up with TRBD1. The CDR3 is made up of 13 amino acids. Germline V lookup: CDR1 KGHSH, CDR2 LQKENI. V gave up 3 bases and J gave up 3 bases; unmatched junction bases: 2. In DNA, the CDR3 is TGTGCCAGCTCACCGGGACAGAACTACGAGCAGTACTTC. Amino acids: CASSPGQNYEQYF.

The V gene is TRBV5-8, the J gene TRBJ2-1, with a weak D call TRBD2 (5 bases). The CDR3 extends over 13 amino acids. V was cut by 4 bases and J by 9 bases, with 14 bases left in between. Germline lookup yields CDR1 SGHTS and CDR2 YDEGEE. The CDR3 region has the DNA TGTGCCAGCAGCCTCCTCGGAGGTGCTGAGCAGTTCTTC. This gives the protein CASSLLGGAEQFF.

The chain's CDR3 is CASSPRTQNTEAFF. The CDR3 region has the DNA TGTGCCAGCAGCCCTCGGACACAGAACACTGAAGCTTTCTTT. The J gene is TRBJ1-1, the V gene TRBV11-2; tentative D call: TRBD1 (5 bases). Per germline, CDR1 SGHAT and CDR2 FQNNGV. CDR3 length equals 14 residues. Trimming pared 5 bases from V and 1 base from J, leaving 11 bases between.

The chain combines TRBV7-9 with TRBJ2-1, with D unclear. Germline V lookup: CDR1 SEHNR, CDR2 FQNEAQ (reference sequence). Trimming left V 3 bases short and J 8 bases short, with 5 bases between. This CDR3 contains 11 residues. The DNA for the CDR3 is TGTGCCAGCAGCTTTTATGATGAGCAGTTCTTC. It codes for CASSFYDEQFF.

This chain connects TRBV19 to TRBJ1-4, with 9 bases identical to TRBD1. Germline CDR1 LNHDA, CDR2 SQIVND (reference sequence). Trimming at V came to 7 bases and at J to 4 bases, leaving 4 bases not matched to a gene. This CDR3 is built from 14 residues. The CDR3 nucleotides are TGTGCCAGTATGCCGGGACAGGGTAATGAAAAACTGTTTTTT. Protein product: CASMPGQGNEKLFF.